This TCR beta chain was documented in a study of regulatory T cells in long-lasting Graves disease. Broader study findings: Thyroid tissue was not studied; only peripheral blood was. Whereas about a thousand public clonotypes were shared by new patients, persistent patients shared more, at a few thousand. The study found TRBV28, TRBJ1-2 and TRBJ2-5 favored in persistent disease.

CDR3 size: 15 residues. Deletions cut 0 bases from V and 1 base from J, with 10 bases between. Germline-derived CDR1 and CDR2 are DFQATT and SNEGSKA (reference sequence). Points on this clonotype: Its antigen remains unknown. This sequence may be a read error, since a much larger clone differs from it by one base.

Documented time point: persistent/refractory GD, antithyroid drugs over 5 years with positive TRAb. Researchers made the TCR library from RNA that was extracted from PBMCs. Patients all came to the study from an endocrinology department in Xi'an, China. Construction of the TCR beta libraries employed iRepertoire HTBI primers in conjunction with Arm-PCR of CDR3 regions. TCRdb fed the multiplex PCR reads into MiXCR, producing one record per CDR3 protein. The table records around 500,000 distinct CDR3 sequences, under 25% of them present only once. V usage is TRBV20-1 and J usage is TRBJ1-5; D remains unclear. The sample here was peripheral blood mononuclear cells (PBMCs), taken when the disease was refractory, from a patient treated with antithyroid drugs. This clonotype originated in a female donor with Graves disease. Here the CDR3 DNA reads TGCAGTGCTAGAGATGCCGAGTGGAGCAATCAGCCCCAGCATTTT. Translation gives CSARDAEWSNQPQHF.